The source of this T cell receptor beta chain is a study of blood T cell repertoires in COVID-19. As for the study in general: Material from acute and convalescent COVID-19 was sourced from the United States, Italy and Spain. Nucleic acid was either cDNA or gDNA, and it came from T cells, B-cell-depleted T cells, or PBMCs.

The germline gives CDR1 SGHNT, CDR2 YYREEE (reference sequence). The ends lost 3 bases at V and 5 bases at J; junction bases unmatched: 6. This CDR3 region has 16 residues. In the authors' workflow: Using reference gene primer amplification, nucleated cell counts were estimated. Sequencing used immunoSEQ multiplex PCR; TCRdb keeps in-frame clones, though not all of them. V and J calls and clone size are as listed in that table; D and trimming were resolved from the DNA. The sample holds 100,000 to 150,000 clones, approximately 90% seen once. The J gene is TRBJ2-3, the V gene TRBV5-4; TRBD2 agrees at 13 bases. The sequenced sample consisted of peripheral blood. This sequence was found in a woman older than 75 with acute or convalescent COVID-19. The CDR3 spells CASSYTSGGARDTQYF. CDR3 DNA: TGTGCCAGCAGCTACACTAGCGGGGGGGCGAGAGATACGCAGTATTTT.